This T cell receptor beta chain emerged from a study of T cells after yellow fever vaccination (dated by TCRdb to between 2018 and 2021). About the investigation overall: Libraries from fractions with low cell numbers were prepared with the SMART-Seq v4 Ultra Low Input RNA kit. Two healthy male donors made up the cohort, one aged 18 to 30 years and the other aged 30 to 40 years. Bulk TCR alpha and beta repertoires were sequenced longitudinally to track T-cell clones before and after primary and booster YFV17D yellow fever vaccination. Blood samples were taken at several timepoints before and after primary and secondary immunization, and bulk PBMC replicates and cell subsets were isolated.

The CDR3 starts with the cysteine, ends with the phenylalanine, and has 17 residues. The kept DNA is CDR3 alone, 51 bases in frame from the first base. CDR1 and CDR2, looked up from the germline V gene, are LGHNA and YSLEER. V is pruned by 0 bases and J by 0 bases, leaving 5 bases of the junction without a gene match. Points the paper makes about the study in general: Compared with the primary T-cell response, the secondary T-cell response was weaker but faster, peaking on day 5 rather than day 15. The study included only two donors, which limits how far the findings can be generalized. A small share of clonotypes occurred in both CD4 and CD8 compartments, likely arising from convergent recombination. After the booster, most of the clones that had expanded following primary vaccination were detected again (approximately 95% of CD4 and more than 85% of CD8), which suggests that memory was broadly maintained. Computational filtering was needed because FACS-sorted repertoires could contain abundant contaminating clonotypes from the bulk population.

The intended sense of this specimen's treatment or condition label: live attenuated yellow fever vaccine strain. A standard Ficoll-Paque protocol was used to isolate PBMCs from peripheral blood. Dynabeads CD4 and CD8 positive selection kits were used to isolate the CD4 and CD8 T-cell fractions. TriZol was used to extract RNA from bulk PBMCs, from CD4 and CD8 fractions, and from dextramer-positive and dextramer-negative fractions. Synthesis of TCR cDNA relied on 5'RACE template switching, a step that introduced a universal primer site along with unique molecular identifiers. cDNA synthesis was primed from both the TCR alpha and TCR beta constant segments. Two PCR steps were used to amplify libraries, with sample barcodes and sequencing adapters being added in the second step. Sequencing of libraries was performed on Illumina HiSeq 2500 (2x100 bp) or NovaSeq (2x150 bp). The paper's data handling went like this. Demultiplexing of reads and collapsing into UMI consensus sequences were performed with MIGEC, and V(D)J alignment was carried out with MiXCR. Vaccine-responding clonotypes were defined with edgeR using replicate PBMC samples, requiring FDR below 0.01 and a log2 fold change above 5 up to day 15. Each bulk clonotype was labeled CD4 or CD8 based on which sequenced repertoire, CD4 or CD8, contained the clonotype at higher abundance. The public sequencing data were trimmed at Q25 with fastp and processed into clonotypes with MiXCR by TCRdb, which kept only in-frame beta chains. Every CDR3 protein is listed once, alongside the most common genes and DNA of its rows. Clone size and V and J calls follow TCRdb, not the original study. Across this sample there are approximately 61,000 distinct CDR3 sequences, with roughly 6.9% seen only once. Roughly 40% of the sample is taken by the ten largest.

This clonotype has at least ten counts. Its antigen is currently not known. No base-level quality is on record; no much larger clone is a single base apart. The chain is assembled from TRBV4-3 and TRBJ1-5, with 7 junctional bases fitting TRBD1. This receptor was identified in a man between 18 and 35 years old who received the YFV17D yellow fever vaccine. Sequencing was performed on CD8+ T cells sorted from PBMCs, taken on the day of the first yellow fever vaccination. Here is the DNA: TGCGCCAGCAGCCAAGAGTGGGACAGAAATAGCAATCAGCCCCAGCATTTT. This yields the protein CASSQEWDRNSNQPQHF.